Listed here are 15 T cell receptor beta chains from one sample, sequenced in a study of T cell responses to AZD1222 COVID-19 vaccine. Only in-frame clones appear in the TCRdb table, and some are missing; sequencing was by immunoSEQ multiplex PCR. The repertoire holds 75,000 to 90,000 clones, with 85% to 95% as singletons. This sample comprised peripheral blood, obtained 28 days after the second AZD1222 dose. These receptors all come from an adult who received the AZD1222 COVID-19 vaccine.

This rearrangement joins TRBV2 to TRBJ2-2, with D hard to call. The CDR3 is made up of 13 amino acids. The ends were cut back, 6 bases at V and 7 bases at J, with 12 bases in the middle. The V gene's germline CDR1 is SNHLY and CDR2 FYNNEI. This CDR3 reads CASRMYGVGELFF. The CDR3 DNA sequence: TGTGCCAGCAGGATGTATGGGGTCGGGGAGCTGTTTTTT.

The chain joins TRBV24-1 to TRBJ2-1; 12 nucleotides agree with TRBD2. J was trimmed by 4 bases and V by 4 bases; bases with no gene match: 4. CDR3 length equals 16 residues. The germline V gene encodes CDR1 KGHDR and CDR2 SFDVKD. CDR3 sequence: CATSDTTSGSYNEQFF. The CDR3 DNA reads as TGTGCCACCAGTGACACGACTAGCGGGAGTTACAATGAGCAGTTCTTC.

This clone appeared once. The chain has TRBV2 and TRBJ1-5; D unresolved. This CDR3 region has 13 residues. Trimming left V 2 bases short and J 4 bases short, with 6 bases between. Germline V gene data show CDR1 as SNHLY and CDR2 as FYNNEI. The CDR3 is CASSETGNQPQHF. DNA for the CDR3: TGTGCCAGCAGTGAAACGGGGAATCAGCCCCAGCATTTT.

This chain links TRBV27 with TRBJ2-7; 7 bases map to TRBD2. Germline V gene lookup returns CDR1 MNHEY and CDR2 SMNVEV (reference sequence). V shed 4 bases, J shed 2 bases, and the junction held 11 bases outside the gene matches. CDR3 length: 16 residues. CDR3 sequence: CASSSRLGLRPYEQYF. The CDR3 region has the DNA TGTGCCAGCAGTTCGAGACTGGGACTACGCCCCTACGAGCAGTACTTC.

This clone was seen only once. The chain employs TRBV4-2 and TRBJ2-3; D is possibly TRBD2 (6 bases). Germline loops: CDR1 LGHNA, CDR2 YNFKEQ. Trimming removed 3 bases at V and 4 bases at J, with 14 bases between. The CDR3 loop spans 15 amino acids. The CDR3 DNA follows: TGTGCCAGCAGCCACGTGGCGGGAAGGGCAGATACGCAGTATTTT. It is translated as CASSHVAGRADTQYF.

This CDR3 reads CSVVFGDEKLFF. CDR3 coding DNA: TGCAGCGTTGTTTTTGGGGATGAAAAACTGTTTTTT. The chain combines TRBV29-1 with TRBJ1-4; no firm D call. With 4 bases removed from V and 6 bases from J, the gap between germline ends came to 9 bases. This CDR3 spans 12 amino acids. CDR1 and CDR2 (germline): SQVTM, ANQGSEA.

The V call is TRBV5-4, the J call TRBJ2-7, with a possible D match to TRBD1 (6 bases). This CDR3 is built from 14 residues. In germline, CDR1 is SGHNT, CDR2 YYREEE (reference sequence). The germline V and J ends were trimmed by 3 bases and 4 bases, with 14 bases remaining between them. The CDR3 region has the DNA TGTGCCAGCAGCTCCTCCCTCGGACAGTACGAGCAGTACTTC. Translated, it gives CASSSSLGQYEQYF. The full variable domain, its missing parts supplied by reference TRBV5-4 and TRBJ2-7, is ETGVTQSPTHLIKTRGQQVTLRCSSQSGHNTVSWYQQALGQGPQFIFQYYREEENGRGNFPPRFSGLQFPNYSSELNVNALELDDSALYLCASSSSLGQYEQYFGPGTRLTVT.

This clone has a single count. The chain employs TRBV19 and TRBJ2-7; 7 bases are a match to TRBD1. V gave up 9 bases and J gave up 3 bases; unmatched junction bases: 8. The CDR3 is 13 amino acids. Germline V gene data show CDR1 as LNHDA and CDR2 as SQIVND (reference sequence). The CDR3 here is CASQGQLGYEQYF. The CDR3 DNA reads TGTGCCAGCCAGGGACAGCTGGGCTACGAGCAGTACTTC.

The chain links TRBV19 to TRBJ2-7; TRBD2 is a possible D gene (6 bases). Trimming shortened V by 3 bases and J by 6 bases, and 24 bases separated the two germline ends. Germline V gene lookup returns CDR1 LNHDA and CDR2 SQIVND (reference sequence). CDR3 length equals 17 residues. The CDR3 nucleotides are TGTGCCAGTAGTATGGACGGGGGAAGTCACCAACGGGGCGAGCAGTACTTC. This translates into CASSMDGGSHQRGEQYF.

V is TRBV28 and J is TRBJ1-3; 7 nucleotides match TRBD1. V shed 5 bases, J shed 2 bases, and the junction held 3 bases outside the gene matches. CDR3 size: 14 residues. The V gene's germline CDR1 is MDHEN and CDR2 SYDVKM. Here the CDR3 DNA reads TGTGCCAGCAGTGACCAGGGGGCTGGAAACACCATATATTTT. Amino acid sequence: CASSDQGAGNTIYF.

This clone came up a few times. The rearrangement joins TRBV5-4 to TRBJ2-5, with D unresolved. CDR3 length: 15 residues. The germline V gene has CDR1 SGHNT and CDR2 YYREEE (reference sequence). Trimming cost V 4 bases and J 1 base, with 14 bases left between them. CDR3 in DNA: TGTGCCAGCAGCCGACGAGGCGGCCTCCAAGAGACCCAGTACTTC. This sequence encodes CASSRRGGLQETQYF.

The CDR3 sequence is CASSLGARGNQPQHF. In DNA, the CDR3 is TGTGCCAGCAGCTTGGGCGCGAGGGGCAATCAGCCCCAGCATTTT. V and J are TRBV11-1 and TRBJ1-5; D gene uncertain. The CDR3 totals 15 residues. Germline CDR1 is SGHAT and CDR2 is FQDESV (reference sequence). V was trimmed by 3 bases and J by 2 bases, leaving 11 bases between them.

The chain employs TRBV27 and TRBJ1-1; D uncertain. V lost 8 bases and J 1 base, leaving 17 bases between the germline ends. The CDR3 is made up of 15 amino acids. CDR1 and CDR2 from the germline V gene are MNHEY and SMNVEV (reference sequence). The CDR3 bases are TGTGCCAGCTCATACTACGGTGAGGCGAACACTGAAGCTTTCTTT. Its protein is CASSYYGEANTEAFF.

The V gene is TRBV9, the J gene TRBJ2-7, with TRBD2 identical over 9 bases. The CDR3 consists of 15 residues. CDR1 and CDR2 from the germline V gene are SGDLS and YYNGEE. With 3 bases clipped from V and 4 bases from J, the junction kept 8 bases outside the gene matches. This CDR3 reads CASSGRAGGPYEQYF. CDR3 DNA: TGTGCCAGCAGCGGAAGAGCGGGAGGTCCTTACGAGCAGTACTTC.

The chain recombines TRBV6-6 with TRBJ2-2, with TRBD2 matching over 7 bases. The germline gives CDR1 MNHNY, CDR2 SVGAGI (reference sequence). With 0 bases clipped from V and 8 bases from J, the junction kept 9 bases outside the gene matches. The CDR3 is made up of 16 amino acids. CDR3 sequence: CASSYSRLAEGGELFF. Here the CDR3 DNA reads TGTGCCAGCAGTTACTCGCGGCTAGCGGAGGGGGGGGAGCTGTTTTTT.